This T cell receptor (beta chain) comes out of a study of shared clonotypes between healthy human individuals. Study-level findings and limits: Sharing across four donors was highest in naive CD4 (roughly 5%) and lowest in memory CD8 (around 0.4%).

The germline V gene encodes CDR1 SGHRS and CDR2 YFSETQ. V lost 0 bases, J lost 6 bases, and 0 bases stayed unmatched. The CDR3 has 13 amino acids. Produced via immunoSEQ multiplex PCR; TCRdb's table is partial and in-frame only. The data contain just over 2,000,000 clones, approximately 94% of them singletons. A word on this clone: What it binds is unknown. The sample contains more than one DNA sequence encoding this CDR3.

Naive CD8 populations comprised CD45RO-negative cells positively selected for CCR7, excluding terminally differentiated effector memory CD45RA+ cells. The material sequenced was naive CD8+ T cells sorted from blood. The chain combines TRBV5-1 with TRBJ2-1; 7 positions match TRBD1. The TCR sequence derives from a man between 18 and 29 years old in good health. The CDR3 nucleotides read TGCGCCAGCAGCTTGGGACAGGGCAATGAGCAGTTCTTC. This sequence encodes CASSLGQGNEQFF.